These 28 T cell receptor beta chains were all obtained from the same sample, sequenced in a study of cytomegalovirus exposure and HLA in healthy donors. PCR primers comprised 60 Vbeta and 13 Jbeta primers. Assay: immunoSEQ multiplex PCR; the TCRdb copy retains only in-frame clones and omits some. The table includes more than 80,000 clones, 78% detected once. The sequenced sample consisted of PBMCs. The source is a young man in good health and CMV-seropositive.

The chain links TRBV27 to TRBJ2-7, with TRBD2 identical over 10 bases. The CDR3 is 13 amino acids. Germline V gene lookup returns CDR1 MNHEY and CDR2 SMNVEV (reference sequence). V trimming: 8 bases; J trimming: 3 bases; junction bases outside the gene matches: 4. CDR3 DNA: TGTGCCAGCCTAGCGGGAGCAGGCTACGAGCAGTACTTC. Its translation is CASLAGAGYEQYF.

In this sample, this clone turned up once. The rearrangement links TRBV9 to TRBJ2-1, with D possibly being TRBD2 (6 bases). Germline lookup yields CDR1 SGDLS and CDR2 YYNGEE. Trimming removed 4 bases at V and 9 bases at J, with 20 bases between. The CDR3 is 15 amino acids. CDR3 region: CASSQTIGGAIEQFF. The CDR3 bases are TGTGCCAGCAGCCAGACGATAGGCGGGGCCATTGAGCAGTTCTTC. Combining the CDR3 with reference TRBV9 and TRBJ2-1 gives the whole variable domain DSGVTQTPKHLITATGQRVTLRCSPRSGDLSVYWYQQSLDQGLQFLIQYYNGEERAKGNILERFSAQQFPDLHSELNLSSLELGDSALYFCASSQTIGGAIEQFFGPGTRLTVL.

Concerning this clone itself: Compared with germline, one end of the junction differs, possibly owing to a read error. V gene TRBV7-7 combines with J gene TRBJ2-1; TRBD1 matches at 7 bases. The CDR3 runs to 14 residues. Germline loops: CDR1 SSHAT, CDR2 FNYEAQ (reference sequence). The CDR3: CASSPDYRGNEQFF. The CDR3 DNA follows: TGTGCTAGCAGCCCAGACTACAGGGGAAATGAGCAGTTCTTC.

This clone was seen a handful of times. V gene TRBV4-2 combines with J gene TRBJ1-2; D is perhaps TRBD1 (6 bases). Trimming pared 0 bases from V and 6 bases from J, leaving 14 bases between. The V gene's germline CDR1 is LGHNA and CDR2 YNFKEQ. The CDR3 totals 15 residues. The CDR3 loop reads CASSQDDNRVNGYTF. CDR3 nucleotides: TGTGCCAGCAGCCAAGATGACAACAGGGTGAATGGCTACACCTTC.

V and J are TRBV5-1 and TRBJ2-1, with TRBD2 matching 13 bases. The CDR3 is 16 amino acids. CDR1 SGHRS and CDR2 YFSETQ come from the germline V gene. V shed 2 bases, J shed 8 bases, and the junction held 7 bases outside the gene matches. The CDR3 is CASSLVLGLAGDEQFF. The CDR3 DNA reads as TGCGCCAGCAGCTTAGTTCTTGGACTAGCGGGAGATGAGCAGTTCTTC.

V is TRBV27 and J is TRBJ2-7, with a possible D match to TRBD1 (5 bases). The CDR3 is made up of 15 amino acids. Germline loops: CDR1 MNHEY, CDR2 SMNVEV (reference sequence). V shed 5 bases and J shed 2 bases, with 16 bases lying between them. The CDR3 reads CASSPGLFKTYEQYF. The CDR3 DNA is TGTGCCAGCAGTCCAGGGTTGTTTAAGACCTACGAGCAGTACTTC.

The chain couples TRBV7-9 to TRBJ1-4; D perhaps matches TRBD1 (6 bases). The V and J ends lost 5 bases and 8 bases respectively, with 21 bases between them. CDR1 and CDR2 (germline): SEHNR, FQNEAQ (reference sequence). The length of the CDR3 is 16 residues. The CDR3 sequence is CASSDRPQGGREKLFF. Here the CDR3 DNA reads TGTGCCAGCAGCGACCGTCCACAGGGAGGGAGAGAAAAACTGTTTTTT.

V gene TRBV7-2 combines with J gene TRBJ1-5, with D tentatively TRBD1 (5 bases). The V gene lost 1 base and the J gene lost 4 bases, with 8 bases spanning the gap. Germline values: CDR1 SGHTA, CDR2 FQGNSA. The CDR3 extends over 14 amino acids. The CDR3 nucleotides are TGTGCCAGCAGCTTAGGACAGAGAAATCAGCCCCAGCATTTT. This encodes CASSLGQRNQPQHF. The whole variable domain, filled in from reference TRBV7-2 and TRBJ1-5, reads GAGVSQSPSNKVTEKGKDVELRCDPISGHTALYWYRQSLGQGLEFLIYFQGNSAPDKSGLPSDRFSAERTGGSVSTLTIQRTQQEDSAVYLCASSLGQRNQPQHFGDGTRLSIL.

V and J are TRBV4-1 and TRBJ2-7, with 11 nucleotides matching TRBD2. Trimming took 2 bases from V and 5 from J; bases not matched to a gene: 11. This CDR3 has 17 amino acids. The germline V gene has CDR1 MGHRA and CDR2 YSYEKL. The CDR3 DNA follows: TGCGCCAGCAGCCAACCCCTAATGACTAGCGGGGTCCACGAGCAGTACTTC. As protein: CASSQPLMTSGVHEQYF.

The chain carries TRBV18 and TRBJ2-6, with D possibly being TRBD1 (5 bases). The germline CDR1 and CDR2 sequences are KGHSH and LQKENI. Deletions cut 7 bases from V and 2 bases from J, with 9 bases between. CDR3 size: 14 residues. The CDR3, as DNA: TGTGCCAGCTGCAGGGTAACTGGGGCCAACGTCCTGACTTTC. Residues: CASCRVTGANVLTF.

The V gene is TRBV6-5, the J gene TRBJ2-6; 7 bases fit TRBD1. Trimming at V came to 2 bases and at J to 4 bases, leaving 5 bases not matched to a gene. CDR3 length equals 16 residues. Germline V gene sequence: CDR1 MNHEY, CDR2 SVGAGI. The CDR3 protein is CASSYTTGLGANVLTF. Written as DNA, the CDR3 is TGTGCCAGCAGTTACACGACAGGGTTAGGGGCCAACGTCCTGACTTTC.

The chain joins TRBV7-9 to TRBJ2-5; tentative D call: TRBD1 (5 bases). Germline CDR1 and CDR2: SEHNR and FQNEAQ (reference sequence). V lost 0 bases, J lost 1 base, and 15 bases lay in between. This CDR3 comprises 17 residues. CDR3 nucleotides: TGTGCCAGCAGCTTAGCCACCCCCGACAGACTCCAAGAGACCCAGTACTTC. Its protein product is CASSLATPDRLQETQYF.

The chain uses TRBV10-3 and TRBJ2-4; the D gene is possibly TRBD1 (5 bases). Trimming left V 1 base short and J 1 base short, with 11 bases between. The CDR3 covers 16 residues. Germline V gene lookup returns CDR1 ENHRY and CDR2 SYGVKD. CDR3 coding DNA: TGTGCCATCAGTGAGTGGTCAGGGTTCGCCAAAAACATTCAGTACTTC. Protein sequence: CAISEWSGFAKNIQYF.

The CDR3 sequence is CASSSGRYFREAFF. CDR3 sequence (DNA): TGTGCCAGCAGCTCCGGGAGATACTTTAGGGAAGCTTTCTTT. The rearrangement links TRBV6-5 to TRBJ1-1; D gene ambiguous. CDR1 MNHEY and CDR2 SVGAGI come from the germline V gene. V dropped 6 bases and J dropped 8 bases, with 19 bases sitting between them. The CDR3 covers 14 residues.

This clone was detected a few times. J is TRBJ2-5 and V is TRBV5-5, with 8 bases lining up with TRBD2. The V gene end was trimmed by 6 bases and the J gene end by 5 bases; junction bases not matched to a gene: 9. Germline CDR1 and CDR2: SGHKS and YYEKEE (reference sequence). The CDR3 spans 14 residues. The CDR3 sequence: CASTQRERGETQYF. Here the CDR3 DNA reads TGTGCCAGCACCCAGCGGGAGAGGGGGGAGACCCAGTACTTC. Full variable domain (outside the CDR3, taken from reference TRBV5-5 and TRBJ2-5): DAGVTQSPTHLIKTRGQQVTLRCSPISGHKSVSWYQQVLGQGPQFIFQYYEKEERGRGNFPDRFSARQFPNYSSELNVNALLLGDSALYLCASTQRERGETQYFGPGTRLLVL.

The V and J genes are TRBV7-3 and TRBJ2-1; D may be TRBD2 (6 bases). CDR1 SGHTA and CDR2 FQGTGA come from the germline V gene. The CDR3 has 13 amino acids. V was pared by 2 bases and J by 13 bases, with 15 bases between. The CDR3 here is CASSLGSGESQFF. The DNA of the CDR3 is TGTGCCAGCAGCTTAGGGTCGGGAGAGTCTCAGTTCTTC.

The V and J genes are TRBV27 and TRBJ2-3, with 7 bases lining up with TRBD1. There are 13 residues in the CDR3. The germline V gene has CDR1 MNHEY and CDR2 SMNVEV (reference sequence). With V trimmed by 1 base and J by 8 bases, 3 bases remained unmatched. CDR3 amino acids: CASSLYRDSTQYF. CDR3 bases: TGTGCCAGCAGTTTATATCGGGACAGTACGCAGTATTTT.

The chain recombines TRBV1 with TRBJ2-5; the table's D call of TRBD2 was not tested on the DNA. TRBV1 is described as a pseudogene. CDR3 length: 16 amino acids. The CDR3 DNA sequence: TGCACCAGCATTCCGGTTCCGGGAGTGCGCCGAGAGACCCAGTACTTC. Translating gives CTSIPVPGVRRETQYF.

This chain connects TRBV6-6 to TRBJ2-1; possibly TRBD2 for D (6 bases). CDR1 and CDR2 from the germline V gene are MNHNY and SVGAGI (reference sequence). Trimming took off 6 bases at V and 0 bases at J, with 9 bases between the two ends. The CDR3 is 14 amino acids. In DNA form, the CDR3 reads TGTGCCAGCAGCCCGACTAGCTCCTACAATGAGCAGTTCTTC. Encoded protein: CASSPTSSYNEQFF.

The chain employs TRBV5-1 and TRBJ1-2, with unresolved D. From germline, CDR1 is SGHRS and CDR2 YFSETQ. V dropped 7 bases and J dropped 6 bases, with 16 bases sitting between them. The CDR3 loop spans 13 amino acids. The chain's CDR3 is CASRPWQADGYTF. In DNA form, the CDR3 reads TGCGCCAGCCGCCCCTGGCAGGCAGATGGCTACACCTTC.

This clone has a single count. This chain uses TRBV25-1 with TRBJ2-7; TRBD2 matches at 9 bases. Germline-derived CDR1 and CDR2 are MGHDK and SYGVNS. The CDR3 has 13 residues. CDR3 nucleotide sequence: TGTGCTACAAGGGGTAGCGGGAGACTCGAGCAGTACTTC. Protein sequence: CATRGSGRLEQYF.

This clone was recorded a few times. The chain has TRBV4-2 and TRBJ2-7, with TRBD2 matching 7 bases. Trimming at V came to 4 bases and at J to 4 bases, leaving 7 bases not matched to a gene. The CDR3 has 14 residues. Germline assignment: CDR1 LGHNA and CDR2 YNFKEQ. CDR3 loop: CASSPGGGVYEQYF. In nucleotides, the CDR3 is TGTGCCAGCAGCCCCGGCGGGGGAGTATACGAGCAGTACTTC.

J is TRBJ2-1 and V is TRBV10-3; perhaps TRBD1 as D (5 bases). V shed 5 bases and J shed 5 bases, with 13 bases lying between them. Germline loops: CDR1 ENHRY, CDR2 SYGVKD. This CDR3 has 14 amino acids. CDR3 nucleotide sequence: TGTGCCATCAGTCCTTCAGACAGTAACAATGAGCAGTTCTTC. Encoded protein: CAISPSDSNNEQFF.

The chain combines TRBV18 with TRBJ2-7; 9 bases are a match to TRBD1. Germline V CDR1 and CDR2: KGHSH, LQKENI. Losses at the gene ends were 6 bases for V and 5 bases for J; bases not matched to a gene: 11. There are 15 residues in the CDR3. The CDR3, as DNA: TGTGCCAGCTCGTCCTCCGGGACAGGGCAGAACGAGCAGTACTTC. It translates to CASSSSGTGQNEQYF.

The gene calls are TRBV7-9 and TRBJ1-2; the D is unclear. CDR3 size: 14 residues. CDR1 and CDR2 (germline): SEHNR, FQNEAQ (reference sequence). Trimming pared 3 bases from V and 3 bases from J, leaving 11 bases between. CDR3 sequence reads: CASSFPPRDYGYTF. CDR3 sequence (DNA): TGTGCCAGCAGCTTCCCCCCCCGTGACTATGGCTACACCTTC.

This chain uses TRBV6-5 with TRBJ2-1; TRBD2 matches 7 bases. Unmatched junction bases numbered 3, after V lost 0 bases and J lost 4 bases. This CDR3 contains 15 residues. Per the germline V gene, CDR1 is MNHEY and CDR2 is SVGAGI. The CDR3 sequence: CASSYSPSGYNEQFF. In nucleotides, the CDR3 is TGTGCCAGCAGTTACTCACCTAGCGGATACAATGAGCAGTTCTTC.

The chain links TRBV27 to TRBJ2-7, with D possibly matching TRBD1 (5 bases). The V end was cut by 5 bases, the J end by 2 bases, with 10 bases between. This CDR3 has 13 residues. CDR1 MNHEY and CDR2 SMNVEV come from the germline V gene (reference sequence). DNA for the CDR3: TGTGCCAGCAGTCCGCAGGACACCTACGAGCAGTACTTC. This codes for CASSPQDTYEQYF.

CDR3 residues: CASRPTGGAGYTF. CDR3 in DNA: TGTGCCAGCAGGCCCACAGGGGGAGCGGGCTACACCTTC. The chain carries TRBV6-5 and TRBJ1-2; 8 bases are shared with TRBD1. Trimming removed 6 bases from V and 8 bases from J; junction bases left unmatched: 8. This CDR3 is built from 13 residues. Germline V gene data show CDR1 as MNHEY and CDR2 as SVGAGI.